Below are 26 T cell receptor beta chains sequenced from a single sample in a study of low-dose radiotherapy and immunotherapy resistance in tumors. Priming of first-strand cDNA relied on TRAV- and TRBV-specific primers (covering alpha and beta chains). The PCR that amplified TCRs ran for around 20 cycles, relying on a constant-region primer and a V-primer adapter. TCRdb analysed the reads with MiXCR anew, one entry per CDR3 protein. The sample yields approximately 84,000 distinct CDR3 sequences, 17% seen once. Time point defined: after trial treatment. The treatment was: LDRT plus nivolumab, ipilimumab, low-dose cyclophosphamide and aspirin (RACIN trial). Source: PBMCs, taken after low-dose radiotherapy plus immunotherapy. These receptors originate from a male donor with prostate cancer.

This clonotype was detected ten times or more. The chain has TRBV29-1 and TRBJ1-4; 12 nucleotides agree with TRBD1. From germline, CDR1 is SQVTM and CDR2 ANQGSEA. The CDR3 is made up of 17 amino acids. After removal of 6 bases from V and 7 bases from J, the junction contained 15 bases not matched to a gene. In DNA, the CDR3 is TGCAGCGTCGCTAGCCCGGGACAGGGGGCAGGAGGTGAAAAACTGTTTTTT. Amino acids: CSVASPGQGAGGEKLFF.

On this clonotype itself: A far larger clone is one nucleotide away, so this likely arose from a read error. This chain links TRBV27 with TRBJ1-2; TRBD1 aligns across 9 bases. V shed 5 bases, J shed 7 bases, and the junction held 11 bases outside the gene matches. This CDR3 spans 15 amino acids. The germline CDR1 and CDR2 sequences are MNHEY and SMNVEV (reference sequence). The chain's CDR3 is CASSLSTGTGFGYTF. The CDR3 nucleotides read TGTGCCAGCAGTCTAAGCACCGGGACAGGGTTTGGCTACACCTTC.

In its sample, this clonotype was seen many times. J is TRBJ2-1 and V is TRBV7-9; either TRBD1 or TRBD2 may supply D (5 bases each). This CDR3 has 14 amino acids. CDR1 is SEHNR, CDR2 FQNEAQ, per germline (reference sequence). V lost 5 bases, J lost 8 bases, and 16 bases lay in between. The CDR3 DNA sequence: TGTGCCAGCAGCACCGGGGCCTTCCCACATGAGCAGTTCTTC. This sequence encodes CASSTGAFPHEQFF.

This clonotype was seen ten or more times. This rearrangement joins TRBV28 to TRBJ2-2; unclear D gene. From germline, CDR1 is MDHEN and CDR2 SYDVKM. The CDR3 has 13 amino acids. With 6 bases removed from V and 7 bases from J, the gap between germline ends came to 12 bases. DNA of the CDR3: TGTGCCAGCAGGATCGGTGGTTTCGGGGAGCTGTTTTTT. It translates to CASRIGGFGELFF.

The table lists this clonotype with many counts. The gene calls are TRBV10-3 and TRBJ2-5; 9 bases map to TRBD2. V gave up 6 bases and J gave up 3 bases; unmatched junction bases: 5. The CDR3 has 14 amino acids. The germline V gene has CDR1 ENHRY and CDR2 SYGVKD. The CDR3 spells CAIRNRLAEETQYF. As DNA, the CDR3 is TGTGCCATCAGGAATCGACTAGCGGAAGAGACCCAGTACTTC.

In this sample, this clonotype turned up a few times. The chain employs TRBV15 and TRBJ2-4, with 9 bases lining up with TRBD2. The germline V gene has CDR1 LNHNV and CDR2 YYDKDF (reference sequence). The CDR3 is 15 amino acids. V lost 6 bases, J lost 4 bases, and 7 bases stayed unmatched. The CDR3 DNA is TGTGCCACCAGGGCGGCGGGGGGGTTTAAAAACATTCAGTACTTC. Its protein is CATRAAGGFKNIQYF.

Details on this clonotype: One base separates it from a far larger clone, so it is likely a read error. CDR3 residues: CASTFGRDTDTQYF. The DNA for the CDR3 is TGTGCCAGCACTTTTGGCAGAGACACAGATACGCAGTATTTT. V gene TRBV28 combines with J gene TRBJ2-3; D is ambiguous. CDR3 length: 14 amino acids. In germline, CDR1 is MDHEN, CDR2 SYDVKM. Trimming shortened V by 7 bases and J by 2 bases, and 13 bases separated the two germline ends.

This clonotype was seen many times. V gene TRBV14 combines with J gene TRBJ2-2; 9 nucleotides agree with TRBD1. This CDR3 spans 15 amino acids. Germline trimming cut 5 bases from V and 5 bases from J; bases unmatched to any gene: 6. The germline gives CDR1 SGHDN, CDR2 FVKESK. The CDR3 DNA is TGTGCCAGCAGCTACGGGACAGGGTATACCGGGGAGCTGTTTTTT. Amino acid sequence: CASSYGTGYTGELFF.

This clonotype was seen at least ten times. The rearrangement joins TRBV29-1 to TRBJ2-2; 8 bases are shared with TRBD2. CDR1 and CDR2 from the germline V gene are SQVTM and ANQGSEA. The CDR3 length is 13 residues. The V segment lost 7 bases and the J segment 7 bases; nucleotides outside the gene matches: 8. The CDR3 loop reads CSAKAGVGGELFF. DNA for the CDR3: TGCAGCGCAAAAGCGGGAGTTGGCGGGGAGCTGTTTTTT.

Ten or more counts support this clonotype. This chain links TRBV29-1 with TRBJ1-2; D gene uncertain. Germline loops: CDR1 SQVTM, CDR2 ANQGSEA. The CDR3 is 12 amino acids. V was shortened by 8 bases and J by 1 base, with 11 bases between the two germline ends. For the CDR3, the DNA is TGCAGCATATGGCTCCTTAACTATGGCTACACCTTC. Translation gives CSIWLLNYGYTF.

This clonotype occurred many times. The chain employs TRBV7-9 and TRBJ2-3; possibly TRBD1 or TRBD2 for D (5 bases each). The CDR3 runs 15 residues. The germline CDR1 and CDR2 sequences are SEHNR and FQNEAQ (reference sequence). V dropped 1 base and J dropped 2 bases, with 10 bases sitting between them. In DNA form, the CDR3 reads TGTGCCAGCAGCTTAGGGGGGTCACCCACAGATACGCAGTATTTT. Protein product: CASSLGGSPTDTQYF.

The chain joins TRBV6-1 to TRBJ1-6; maybe TRBD1 (5 bases). Germline V gene lookup returns CDR1 MNHNS and CDR2 SASEGT. The CDR3 sequence is 14 residues long. The V gene lost 4 bases and the J gene lost 5 bases, with 9 bases spanning the gap. In DNA, the CDR3 is TGTGCCAGCAGTGGCGGGACGGATAATTCACCCCTCCACTTT. The encoded protein is CASSGGTDNSPLHF.

This clonotype was seen repeatedly, ten times or more. The rearrangement uses TRBV9 and TRBJ2-7; TRBD1 matches at 7 bases. The CDR3 loop spans 16 amino acids. The germline V gene encodes CDR1 SGDLS and CDR2 YYNGEE. V was clipped by 0 bases and J by 3 bases; unmatched bases: 9. CDR3 DNA sequence: TGTGCCAGCAGCGTAGGCATCGGTTCAGGGGGCTACGAGCAGTACTTC. It yields the protein CASSVGIGSGGYEQYF.

Notes on this clonotype: A read error may explain this, as a much larger clone is one base away. The chain carries TRBV12-3 or TRBV12-4 and TRBJ2-1; 9 nucleotides agree with TRBD1. This CDR3 has 16 residues. V trimming: 0 bases; J trimming: 10 bases; junction bases outside the gene matches: 10. The DNA of the CDR3 is TGTGCCAGCAGTTTAGCCGGGACAGGGTTAGCCTACGAGCAGTTCTTC. Translated, it gives CASSLAGTGLAYEQFF.

The chain uses TRBV3-1 and TRBJ2-7, with 11 bases aligning to TRBD2. Germline-derived CDR1 and CDR2 are LGHDT and YNNKEL (reference sequence). CDR3 length: 16 residues. The ends lost 4 bases at V and 4 bases at J; junction bases unmatched: 9. The chain's CDR3 is CASSLAGTSGRYEQYF. The CDR3, as DNA: TGTGCCAGCAGCCTAGCCGGGACTAGCGGTCGTTACGAGCAGTACTTC.

This clonotype was counted at least ten times. The rearrangement links TRBV7-9 to TRBJ2-5; no clear D gene. This CDR3 is 15 amino acids long. V lost 5 bases and J 5 bases, leaving 18 bases between the germline ends. The V gene's germline CDR1 is SEHNR and CDR2 FQNEAQ (reference sequence). In nucleotides, the CDR3 is TGTGCCAGCAGCCCCGAGACATTCTTAAGGGAGACCCAGTACTTC. This gives the protein CASSPETFLRETQYF.

V usage is TRBV14 and J usage is TRBJ2-1; 7 bases are shared with TRBD2. The ends lost 4 bases at V and 4 bases at J; junction bases unmatched: 10. Germline V gene lookup returns CDR1 SGHDN and CDR2 FVKESK. CDR3 length: 16 amino acids. The CDR3 region is CASSPFGLAAYNEQFF. In DNA form, the CDR3 reads TGTGCCAGCAGCCCCTTTGGGCTAGCGGCATACAATGAGCAGTTCTTC. The whole variable domain, remainder taken from reference TRBV14 and TRBJ2-1, is EAGVTQFPSHSVIEKGQTVTLRCDPISGHDNLYWYRRVMGKEIKFLLHFVKESKQDESGMPNNRFLAERTGGTYSTLKVQPAELEDSGVYFCASSPFGLAAYNEQFFGPGTRLTVL.

In this sample, this clonotype turned up many times. The chain couples TRBV4-2 to TRBJ2-7; D remains ambiguous. The germline V gene encodes CDR1 LGHNA and CDR2 YNFKEQ. CDR3 length: 13 amino acids. V shed 1 base and J shed 3 bases, with 7 bases lying between them. CDR3 DNA sequence: TGTGCCAGCAGCCAAGCATCTCGCTACGAGCAGTACTTC. It translates to CASSQASRYEQYF.

This clonotype was detected ten times or more. The CDR3 bases are TGTGCCATCACCGGGACTAGCAGCGGGGAGCTGTTTTTT. It translates to CAITGTSSGELFF. V is TRBV10-3 and J is TRBJ2-2; 9 nucleotides match TRBD2. The V gene end was trimmed by 7 bases and the J gene end by 7 bases; junction bases not matched to a gene: 4. Germline values: CDR1 ENHRY, CDR2 SYGVKD. The CDR3 sequence is 13 residues long.

This chain joins TRBV28 and TRBJ1-2; 9 bases match TRBD1. CDR1 is MDHEN and CDR2 is SYDVKM in the germline V gene. The CDR3 runs 13 residues. Trimming at V came to 3 bases and at J to 6 bases, leaving 2 bases not matched to a gene. CDR3 residues: CASSLGQGNGYTF. CDR3 coding DNA: TGTGCCAGCAGTTTGGGACAGGGTAATGGCTACACCTTC.

This rearrangement joins TRBV5-1 to TRBJ2-7; D call uncertain. Germline CDR1 SGHRS, CDR2 YFSETQ. This CDR3 region has 12 residues. The germline V and J ends were trimmed by 5 bases and 3 bases, with 9 bases remaining between them. The CDR3 region has the DNA TGCGCCAGCAGAGGTTCGGGCTACGAGCAGTACTTC. It is translated as CASRGSGYEQYF.

In regard to this clonotype: A much larger clone differs from this one at a single base, so this may be a read error. The chain uses TRBV20-1 and TRBJ2-7; no firm D call. Germline assignment: CDR1 DFQATT and CDR2 SNEGSKA (reference sequence). The CDR3 length is 12 residues. The CDR3 region has the DNA TGCAGTGCTAGGGAAGCAACCTACGAGCGGTACTTC. Protein sequence: CSAREATYERYF.

This clonotype appeared many times. The V and J genes are TRBV7-3 and TRBJ2-5; 10 positions match TRBD2. The CDR3 consists of 17 residues. CDR1 and CDR2 (germline): SGHTA, FQGTGA. The V and J ends lost 5 bases and 1 base, in that order; junction bases with no gene match: 10. The CDR3 loop is CASSPFRASGSQETQYF. The CDR3 DNA reads TGTGCCAGCAGCCCTTTTAGGGCTAGCGGGAGCCAAGAGACCCAGTACTTC.

This clonotype showed up many times. This sequence joins TRBV6-1 and TRBJ1-6; TRBD1 matches at 7 bases. V gave up 2 bases and J gave up 7 bases; unmatched junction bases: 5. CDR1 is MNHNS, CDR2 SASEGT, per germline. The CDR3 length is 15 residues. The CDR3 loop is CASSERDRENSPLHF. Written as DNA, the CDR3 is TGTGCCAGCAGTGAACGGGACAGAGAGAATTCACCCCTCCACTTT.

In its sample, this clonotype was seen many times. J is TRBJ1-4 and V is TRBV13; D gene unclear. This CDR3 is built from 15 residues. CDR1 is PRHDT and CDR2 is FYEKMQ in the germline V gene (reference sequence). V was clipped by 5 bases and J by 4 bases, with 14 bases between them. CDR3 in amino acids: CASSPSGGVNEKLFF. The CDR3 DNA reads as TGTGCCAGCAGCCCCAGCGGTGGGGTTAATGAAAAACTGTTTTTT.

V is TRBV28 and J is TRBJ2-4; TRBD2 aligns across 7 bases. Looked up from germline, CDR1 is MDHEN and CDR2 is SYDVKM. This CDR3 comprises 15 residues. V lost 6 bases, J lost 1 base, and 6 bases stayed unmatched. CDR3 sequence: CASSSGMGAKNIQYF. The CDR3 region has the DNA TGTGCCAGCAGCAGCGGGATGGGGGCCAAAAACATTCAGTACTTC.